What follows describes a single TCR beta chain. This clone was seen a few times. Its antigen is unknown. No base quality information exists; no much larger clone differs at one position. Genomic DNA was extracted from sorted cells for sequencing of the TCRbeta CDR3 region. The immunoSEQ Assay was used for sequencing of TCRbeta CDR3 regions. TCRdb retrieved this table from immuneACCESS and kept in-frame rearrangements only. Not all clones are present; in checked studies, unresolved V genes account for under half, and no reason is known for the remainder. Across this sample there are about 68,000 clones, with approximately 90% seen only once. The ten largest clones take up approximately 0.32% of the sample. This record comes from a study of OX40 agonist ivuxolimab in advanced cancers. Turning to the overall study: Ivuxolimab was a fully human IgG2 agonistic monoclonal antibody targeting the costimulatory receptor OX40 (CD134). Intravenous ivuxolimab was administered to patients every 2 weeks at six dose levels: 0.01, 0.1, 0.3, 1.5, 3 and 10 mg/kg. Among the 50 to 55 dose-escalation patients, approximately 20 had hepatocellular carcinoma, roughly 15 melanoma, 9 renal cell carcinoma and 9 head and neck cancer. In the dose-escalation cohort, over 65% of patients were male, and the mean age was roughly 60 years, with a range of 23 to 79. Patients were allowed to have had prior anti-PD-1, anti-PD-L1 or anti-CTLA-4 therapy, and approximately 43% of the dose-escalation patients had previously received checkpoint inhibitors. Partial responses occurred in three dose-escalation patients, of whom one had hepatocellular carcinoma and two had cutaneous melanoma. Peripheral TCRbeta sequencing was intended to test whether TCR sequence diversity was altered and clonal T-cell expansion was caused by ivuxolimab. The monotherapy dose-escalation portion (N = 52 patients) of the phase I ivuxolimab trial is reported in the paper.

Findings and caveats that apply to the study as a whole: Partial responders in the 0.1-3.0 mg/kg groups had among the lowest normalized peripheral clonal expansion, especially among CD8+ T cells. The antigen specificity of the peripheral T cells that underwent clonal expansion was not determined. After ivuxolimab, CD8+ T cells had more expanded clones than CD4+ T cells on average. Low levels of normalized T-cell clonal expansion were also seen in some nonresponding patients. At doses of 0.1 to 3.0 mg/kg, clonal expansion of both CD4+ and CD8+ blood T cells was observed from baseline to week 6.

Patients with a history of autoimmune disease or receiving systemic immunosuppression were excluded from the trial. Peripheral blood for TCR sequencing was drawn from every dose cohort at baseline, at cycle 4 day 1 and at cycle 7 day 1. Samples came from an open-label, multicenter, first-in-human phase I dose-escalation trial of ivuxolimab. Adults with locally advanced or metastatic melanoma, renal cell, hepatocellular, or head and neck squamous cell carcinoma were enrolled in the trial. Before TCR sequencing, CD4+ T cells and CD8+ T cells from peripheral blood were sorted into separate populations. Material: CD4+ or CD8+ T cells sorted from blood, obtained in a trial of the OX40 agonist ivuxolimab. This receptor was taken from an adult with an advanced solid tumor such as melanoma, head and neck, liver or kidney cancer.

The CDR3 reads CSVGWTETNYGYTF. The bases are TGCAGCGTCGGGTGGACAGAGACAAACTATGGCTACACCTTC. The rearranged segments are TRBV29-1 and TRBJ1-2; a weak D assignment points to TRBD1 (6 bases agree). CDR1 SQVTM and CDR2 ANQGSEA are derived from the germline V gene. Measured from the cysteine to the phenylalanine, the CDR3 is 14 residues long. The entry retains the CDR3 DNA only, 42 bases that are in frame from base 1. The V and J ends are trimmed by 6 bases and 2 bases, leaving 16 bases between them. The variable domain in full, with residues beyond the CDR3 obtained from the reference TRBV29-1 and TRBJ1-2 genes, is SAVISQKPSRDICQRGTSLTIQCQVDSQVTMMFWYRQQPGQSLTLIATANQGSEATYESGFVIDKFPISRPNLTFSTLTVSNMSPEDSSIYLCSVGWTETNYGYTFGSGTRLTVV.